Below are 23 T cell receptor beta chains sequenced from a single sample in a study of blood T cell repertoires in COVID-19. The data were produced by immunoSEQ multiplex PCR, yet TCRdb's version contains in-frame clones alone and is incomplete. The repertoire holds approximately 200,000 clones, with 88% as singletons. Sequenced input: peripheral blood. These receptors were obtained from a woman aged 55-69 years with acute or convalescent COVID-19.

The chain links TRBV19 to TRBJ1-2; 12 bases are a match to TRBD1. There are 16 residues in the CDR3. V shed 5 bases and J 8 bases; nucleotides not matched to a gene: 12. The germline CDR1 and CDR2 sequences are LNHDA and SQIVND (reference sequence). The CDR3 sequence is CASSRRPGQGANGYTF. CDR3 coding DNA: TGTGCCAGTAGTCGAAGGCCGGGACAGGGGGCGAACGGCTACACCTTC. The variable domain in full, with the rest retrieved from reference TRBV19 and TRBJ1-2, is DGGITQSPKYLFRKEGQNVTLSCEQNLNHDAMYWYRQDPGQGLRLIYYSQIVNDFQKGDIAEGYSVSREKKESFPLTVTSAQKNPTAFYLCASSRRPGQGANGYTFGSGTRLTVV.

The CDR3 sequence is CASSDGQGFEKLFF. CDR3 DNA sequence: TGTGCCAGCAGTGACGGACAGGGGTTTGAAAAACTGTTTTTT. J is TRBJ1-4 and V is TRBV2, with 9 bases identical to TRBD1. Germline CDR1 is SNHLY and CDR2 is FYNNEI. The CDR3 totals 14 residues. V was clipped by 3 bases and J by 7 bases; unmatched bases: 3.

The chain is built from TRBV30 and TRBJ1-4; D call uncertain. CDR3 length: 15 residues. CDR1 and CDR2 (germline): GTSNPN, SVGIG (reference sequence). CDR3: CAFLPPGRANEKLFF. DNA for the CDR3: TGTGCTTTCCTCCCGCCCGGGAGGGCTAATGAAAAACTGTTTTTT.

The chain joins TRBV5-1 to TRBJ2-1, with TRBD2 matching 8 bases. The CDR3 spans 17 residues. The germline V gene has CDR1 SGHRS and CDR2 YFSETQ. The trim removed 4 bases at V and 3 bases at J, leaving 12 bases unmatched. This CDR3 reads CASSRSSGGTSYNEQFF. The CDR3 DNA reads as TGCGCCAGCAGCCGAAGTTCCGGCGGGACTAGCTACAATGAGCAGTTCTTC. Complete variable domain (other parts from reference TRBV5-1 and TRBJ2-1): KAGVTQTPRYLIKTRGQQVTLSCSPISGHRSVSWYQQTPGQGLQFLFEYFSETQRNKGNFPGRFSGRQFSNSRSEMNVSTLELGDSALYLCASSRSSGGTSYNEQFFGPGTRLTVL.

V is TRBV5-4 and J is TRBJ2-6; D is unresolved. The CDR3 runs to 15 residues. Per germline, CDR1 SGHNT and CDR2 YYREEE (reference sequence). The V end was cut by 4 bases, the J end by 0 bases, with 8 bases between. Written as DNA, the CDR3 is TGTGCCAGCAGCGCCCACAGCTCTGGGGCCAACGTCCTGACTTTC. Amino acids: CASSAHSSGANVLTF.

This chain connects TRBV19 to TRBJ1-2, with 8 positions matching TRBD1. Germline CDR1 and CDR2: LNHDA and SQIVND (reference sequence). This CDR3 comprises 17 residues. Unmatched junction bases numbered 13, after V lost 5 bases and J lost 2 bases. In DNA form, the CDR3 reads TGTGCCAGTAGTTCTCTCTCCGGGACAGGAGACAACTATGGCTACACCTTC. Amino acids: CASSSLSGTGDNYGYTF.

V and J are TRBV5-5 and TRBJ2-1; TRBD1 agrees at 7 bases. The germline CDR1 and CDR2 sequences are SGHKS and YYEKEE (reference sequence). The CDR3 runs to 13 residues. V dropped 6 bases and J dropped 9; count of bases not matched to a gene: 9. CDR3 loop: CASTHKGASEQFF. The CDR3 DNA reads as TGTGCCAGCACCCACAAGGGGGCAAGTGAGCAGTTCTTC.

This chain joins TRBV2 and TRBJ1-5; D may be TRBD1 (6 bases). V was trimmed by 6 bases and J by 2 bases, leaving 20 bases between them. From germline, CDR1 is SNHLY and CDR2 FYNNEI. CDR3 size: 17 residues. The CDR3 DNA sequence: TGTGCCAGCAGCTCCTTCGCGGGGGGCATTGGCAATCAGCCCCAGCATTTT. Its translation: CASSSFAGGIGNQPQHF.

This sequence joins TRBV5-4 and TRBJ1-4; 12 bases match TRBD1. Unmatched junction bases numbered 2, after V lost 3 bases and J lost 8 bases. Per germline, CDR1 SGHNT and CDR2 YYREEE (reference sequence). This CDR3 has 14 amino acids. The CDR3 spells CASSWDRGQEKLFF. The CDR3 DNA sequence: TGTGCCAGCAGCTGGGACAGGGGGCAAGAAAAACTGTTTTTT. Looking up the rest from reference TRBV5-4 and TRBJ1-4 gives the full variable domain: ETGVTQSPTHLIKTRGQQVTLRCSSQSGHNTVSWYQQALGQGPQFIFQYYREEENGRGNFPPRFSGLQFPNYSSELNVNALELDDSALYLCASSWDRGQEKLFFGSGTQLSVL.

The chain carries TRBV14 and TRBJ2-7, with TRBD2 matching over 13 bases. This CDR3 contains 16 residues. V dropped 4 bases and J dropped 5; count of bases not matched to a gene: 8. Germline values: CDR1 SGHDN, CDR2 FVKESK. The CDR3 region is CASSRVTSGRTHEQYF. For the CDR3, the DNA is TGTGCCAGCAGCCGGGTGACTAGCGGGAGGACCCACGAGCAGTACTTC.

The chain uses TRBV2 and TRBJ1-1, with D possibly matching TRBD1 (5 bases). Germline values: CDR1 SNHLY, CDR2 FYNNEI. The V gene lost 6 bases and the J gene lost 2 bases, with 13 bases spanning the gap. The CDR3 is 14 residues long. CDR3 DNA: TGTGCCAGCAGGCGTTTCGACAGTAACACTGAAGCTTTCTTT. As protein: CASRRFDSNTEAFF.

The chain is built from TRBV19 and TRBJ1-4; 8 bases match TRBD1. Looked up from germline, CDR1 is LNHDA and CDR2 is SQIVND (reference sequence). With 11 bases clipped from V and 7 bases from J, the junction kept 12 bases outside the gene matches. The CDR3 extends over 14 amino acids. The CDR3 nucleotides read TGTGCCTCGAGGGGGCAGGGGGCAGGTGAAAAACTGTTTTTT. Translating gives CASRGQGAGEKLFF.

The J gene is TRBJ1-5, the V gene TRBV19; tentatively, D is TRBD1 (6 bases). From germline, CDR1 is LNHDA and CDR2 SQIVND (reference sequence). Trimming removed 4 bases at V and 3 bases at J, with 10 bases between. The CDR3 covers 14 residues. CDR3 residues: CASSTWTVNQPQHF. In DNA, the CDR3 is TGTGCCAGTAGTACCTGGACAGTCAATCAGCCCCAGCATTTT.

The chain joins TRBV10-1 to TRBJ2-1; possible D gene TRBD1, 6 bases. The germline gives CDR1 WNHNN, CDR2 SYGVQD (reference sequence). V was pared by 0 bases and J by 4 bases, with 13 bases between. The CDR3 has 16 amino acids. The CDR3 is CASSESRRGKYNEQFF. DNA for the CDR3: TGCGCCAGCAGTGAGTCGCGTAGGGGGAAGTACAATGAGCAGTTCTTC.

The chain combines TRBV5-6 with TRBJ2-7; the match to TRBD1 covers 7 bases. The junction had 11 bases not matched to a gene; V was cut back by 2 bases and J by 6 bases. CDR1 and CDR2 from the germline V gene are SGHDT and YYEEEE. The CDR3 sequence is 15 residues long. CDR3 DNA sequence: TGTGCCAGCAGCTTTACCCCCGACAGGGCTCGCGAGCAGTACTTC. Residues: CASSFTPDRAREQYF.

The chain uses TRBV2 and TRBJ1-3, with a tentative D call TRBD1 (5 bases). The germline gives CDR1 SNHLY, CDR2 FYNNEI. V was pared by 4 bases and J by 8 bases, with 9 bases between. This CDR3 has 12 residues. The CDR3 region has the DNA TGTGCCAGCAGTGCTACAGGAGACACCATATATTTT. It codes for CASSATGDTIYF.

This chain joins TRBV6-1 and TRBJ2-4; TRBD1 is a possible D gene (6 bases). The germline V gene has CDR1 MNHNS and CDR2 SASEGT. V lost 3 bases to trimming and J lost 6 bases, with 12 bases between them. The CDR3 extends over 14 amino acids. Here the CDR3 reads CASSELGRGNIQYF. The CDR3 DNA follows: TGTGCCAGCAGTGAGCTTGGCAGGGGAAACATTCAGTACTTC.

As to this clone: Its ends do not fully match the called genes, so a read error is possible. The chain uses TRBV30 and TRBJ1-2, with D possibly TRBD1 on 6 matching bases. Germline CDR1 GTSNPN, CDR2 SVGIG (reference sequence). The CDR3 has 11 amino acids. The CDR3 coding sequence is TGTGCCTGGAGTGTACAGGGAGTACGAGTTTTC. This encodes CAWSVQGVRVF.

This clone came up once. The V gene is TRBV18, the J gene TRBJ1-3; D may be TRBD1 (5 bases). Looked up from germline, CDR1 is KGHSH and CDR2 is LQKENI. Deletions cut 1 base from V and 1 base from J, with 11 bases between. The CDR3 is 16 residues long. CDR3: CASSPRQGLSGNTIYF. The DNA for the CDR3 is TGTGCCAGCTCACCACGCCAGGGTTTGTCTGGAAACACCATATATTTT.

As regards this clone: The same CDR3 also results from other DNA sequences found in this sample. The chain joins TRBV7-2 to TRBJ1-2, with 7 bases aligning to TRBD1. Germline CDR1 and CDR2: SGHTA and FQGNSA. The CDR3 is 14 residues long. Losses at the gene ends were 4 bases for V and 0 bases for J; bases not matched to a gene: 2. The CDR3 loop reads CASSSDRANYGYTF. Written as DNA, the CDR3 is TGTGCCAGCAGCTCCGACAGGGCTAACTATGGCTACACCTTC.

The chain has TRBV30 and TRBJ1-3; 9 bases map to TRBD1. Germline assignment: CDR1 GTSNPN and CDR2 SVGIG (reference sequence). This CDR3 region has 13 residues. J gave up 3 bases and V 4 bases, and 1 base lay outside the gene matches. CDR3 DNA sequence: TGTGCCTGGAAGGACAGGGGTGGAAACACCATATATTTT. It encodes CAWKDRGGNTIYF.

The chain links TRBV10-3 to TRBJ1-2; D is possibly TRBD1 (5 bases). Per germline, CDR1 ENHRY and CDR2 SYGVKD. V was pared by 5 bases and J by 3 bases, with 16 bases between. The CDR3 has 15 amino acids. The CDR3: CAISTRDWMDYGYTF. DNA for the CDR3: TGTGCCATCAGTACCCGGGACTGGATGGACTATGGCTACACCTTC.

The chain has TRBV25-1 and TRBJ2-1; a possible D gene is TRBD2 (6 bases). Trimming pared 1 base from V and 2 bases from J, leaving 9 bases between. The CDR3 has 15 amino acids. Germline V CDR1 and CDR2: MGHDK, SYGVNS. CDR3 sequence reads: CASSEWAGTYNEQFF. CDR3 nucleotides: TGTGCCAGCAGTGAATGGGCGGGAACCTACAATGAGCAGTTCTTC. Full variable domain (rest looked up from reference TRBV25-1 and TRBJ2-1): EADIYQTPRYLVIGTGKKITLECSQTMGHDKMYWYQQDPGMELHLIHYSYGVNSTEKGDLSSESTVSRIRTEHFPLTLESARPSHTSQYLCASSEWAGTYNEQFFGPGTRLTVL.